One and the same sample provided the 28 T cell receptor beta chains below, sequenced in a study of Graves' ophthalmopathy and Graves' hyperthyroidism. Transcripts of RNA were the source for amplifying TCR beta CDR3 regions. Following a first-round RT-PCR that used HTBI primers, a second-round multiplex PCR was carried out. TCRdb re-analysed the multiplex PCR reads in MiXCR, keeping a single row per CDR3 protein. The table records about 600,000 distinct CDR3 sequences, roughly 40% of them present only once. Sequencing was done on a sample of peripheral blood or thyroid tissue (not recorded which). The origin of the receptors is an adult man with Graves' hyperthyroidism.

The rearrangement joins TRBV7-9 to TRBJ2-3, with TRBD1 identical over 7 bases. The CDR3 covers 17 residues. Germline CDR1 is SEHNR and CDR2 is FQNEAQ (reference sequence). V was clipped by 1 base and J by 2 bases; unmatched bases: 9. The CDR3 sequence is CASSLVPWDSLTDTQYF. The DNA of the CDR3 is TGTGCCAGCAGCTTAGTACCGTGGGACAGCCTCACAGATACGCAGTATTTT.

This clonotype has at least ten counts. CDR3: CSARDTRGRRDYGYTF. The DNA for the CDR3 is TGCAGTGCTAGAGATACAAGGGGGCGGCGTGACTATGGCTACACCTTC. This chain links TRBV20-1 with TRBJ1-2; 7 bases align to TRBD1. The CDR3 sequence is 16 residues long. Per germline, CDR1 DFQATT and CDR2 SNEGSKA (reference sequence). V was clipped by 0 bases and J by 3 bases; unmatched bases: 10.

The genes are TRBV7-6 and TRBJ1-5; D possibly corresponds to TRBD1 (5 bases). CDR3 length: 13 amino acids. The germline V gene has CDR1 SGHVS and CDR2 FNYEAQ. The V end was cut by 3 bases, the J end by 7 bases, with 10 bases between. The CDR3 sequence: CASSLGTAQPQHF. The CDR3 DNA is TGTGCCAGCAGCTTGGGGACTGCCCAGCCCCAGCATTTT.

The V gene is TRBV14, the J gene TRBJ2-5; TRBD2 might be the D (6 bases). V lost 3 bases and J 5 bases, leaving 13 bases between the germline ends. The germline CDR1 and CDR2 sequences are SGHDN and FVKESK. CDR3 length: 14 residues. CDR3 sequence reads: CASSQSAAGETQYF. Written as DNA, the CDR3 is TGTGCCAGCAGCCAGTCTGCGGCGGGGGAGACCCAGTACTTC.

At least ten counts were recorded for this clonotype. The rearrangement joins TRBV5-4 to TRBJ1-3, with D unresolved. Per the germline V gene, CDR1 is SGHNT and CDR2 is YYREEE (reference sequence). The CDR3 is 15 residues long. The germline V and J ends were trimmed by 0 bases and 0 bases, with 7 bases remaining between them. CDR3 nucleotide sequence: TGTGCCAGCAGCTTGGGTCGGAGCTCTGGAAACACCATATATTTT. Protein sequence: CASSLGRSSGNTIYF.

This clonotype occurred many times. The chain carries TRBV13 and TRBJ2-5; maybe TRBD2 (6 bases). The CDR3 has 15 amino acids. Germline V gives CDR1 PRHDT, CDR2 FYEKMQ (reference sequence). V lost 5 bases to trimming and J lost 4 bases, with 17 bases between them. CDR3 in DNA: TGTGCCAGCAGCGTAACCGGGAGCCGGGGAGAGACCCAGTACTTC. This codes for CASSVTGSRGETQYF. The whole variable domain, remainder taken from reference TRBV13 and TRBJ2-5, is AAGVIQSPRHLIKEKRETATLKCYPIPRHDTVYWYQQGPGQDPQFLISFYEKMQSDKGSIPDRFSAQQFSDYHSELNMSSLELGDSALYFCASSVTGSRGETQYFGPGTRLLVL.

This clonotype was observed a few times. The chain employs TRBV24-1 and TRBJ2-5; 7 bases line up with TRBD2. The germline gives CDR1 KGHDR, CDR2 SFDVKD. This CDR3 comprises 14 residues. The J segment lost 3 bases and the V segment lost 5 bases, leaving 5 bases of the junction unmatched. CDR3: CATSGAGVEETQYF. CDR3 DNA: TGTGCCACCAGTGGGGCGGGAGTGGAAGAGACCCAGTACTTC.

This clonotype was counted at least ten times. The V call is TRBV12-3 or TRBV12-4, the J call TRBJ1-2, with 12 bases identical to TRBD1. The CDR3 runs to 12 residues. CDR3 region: CATGQGAYGYTF. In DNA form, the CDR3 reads TGTGCTACGGGACAGGGGGCTTATGGCTACACCTTC.

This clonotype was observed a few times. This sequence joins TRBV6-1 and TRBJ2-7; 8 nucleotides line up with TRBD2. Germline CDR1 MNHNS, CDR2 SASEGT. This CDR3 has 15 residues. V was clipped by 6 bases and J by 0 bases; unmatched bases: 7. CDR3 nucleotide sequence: TGTGCCAGCAGGTCTAAGCGGGGGAGCTCCTACGAGCAGTACTTC. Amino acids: CASRSKRGSSYEQYF.

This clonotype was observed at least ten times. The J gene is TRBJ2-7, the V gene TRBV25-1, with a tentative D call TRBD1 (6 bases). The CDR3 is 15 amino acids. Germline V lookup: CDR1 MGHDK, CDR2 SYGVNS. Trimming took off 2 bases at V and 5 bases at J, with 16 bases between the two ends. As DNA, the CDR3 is TGTGCCAGCAGTGAAGGAACAGGGATAATCCACGAGCAGTACTTC. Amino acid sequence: CASSEGTGIIHEQYF.

CDR3 residues: CASSPTGTGDGANVLTF. The CDR3 nucleotides read TGTGCCAGCAGCCCCACCGGGACAGGGGACGGGGCCAACGTCCTGACTTTC. The chain joins TRBV10-3 to TRBJ2-6; 10 bases agree with TRBD1. The CDR3 sequence is 17 residues long. Per the germline V gene, CDR1 is ENHRY and CDR2 is SYGVKD. V lost 10 bases to trimming and J lost 4 bases; unmatched junction nucleotides: 13.

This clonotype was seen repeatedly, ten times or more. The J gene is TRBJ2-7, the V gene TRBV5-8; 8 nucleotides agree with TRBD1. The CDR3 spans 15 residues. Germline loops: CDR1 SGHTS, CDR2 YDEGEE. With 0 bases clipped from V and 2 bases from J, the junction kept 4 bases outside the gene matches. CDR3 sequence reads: CASSLAGGWTYEQYF. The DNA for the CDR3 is TGTGCCAGCAGCTTGGCAGGGGGCTGGACCTACGAGCAGTACTTC.

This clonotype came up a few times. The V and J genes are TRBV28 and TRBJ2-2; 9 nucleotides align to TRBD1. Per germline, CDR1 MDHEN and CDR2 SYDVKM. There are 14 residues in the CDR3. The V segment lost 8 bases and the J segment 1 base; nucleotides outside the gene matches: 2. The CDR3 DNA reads TGTGCCAGCGGGGACAGGGTGAACACCGGGGAGCTGTTTTTT. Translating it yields CASGDRVNTGELFF.

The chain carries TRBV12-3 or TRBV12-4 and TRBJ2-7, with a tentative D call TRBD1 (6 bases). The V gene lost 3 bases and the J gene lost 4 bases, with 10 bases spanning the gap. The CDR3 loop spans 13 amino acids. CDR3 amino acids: CASSFEGVYEQYF. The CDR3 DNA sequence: TGTGCCAGCAGTTTTGAGGGGGTTTACGAGCAGTACTTC.

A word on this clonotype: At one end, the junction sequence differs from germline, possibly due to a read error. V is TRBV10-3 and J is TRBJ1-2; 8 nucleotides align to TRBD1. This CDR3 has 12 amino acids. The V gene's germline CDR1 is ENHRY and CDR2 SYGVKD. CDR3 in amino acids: CASSYRGSGYTF. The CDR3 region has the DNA TGTGCCAGCAGTTACAGGGGGTCTGGCTACACCTTC.

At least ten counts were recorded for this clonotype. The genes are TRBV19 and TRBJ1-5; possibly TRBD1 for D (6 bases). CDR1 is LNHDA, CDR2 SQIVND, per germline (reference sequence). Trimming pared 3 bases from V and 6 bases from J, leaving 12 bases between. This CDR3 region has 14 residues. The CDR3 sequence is CASSIRQGTQPQHF. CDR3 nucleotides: TGTGCCAGTAGTATTCGGCAGGGGACTCAGCCCCAGCATTTT.

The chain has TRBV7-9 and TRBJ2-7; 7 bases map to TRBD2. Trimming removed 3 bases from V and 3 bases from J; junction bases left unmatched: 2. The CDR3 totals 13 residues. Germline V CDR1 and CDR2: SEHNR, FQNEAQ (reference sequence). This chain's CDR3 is CASSFGGVYEQYF. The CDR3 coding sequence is TGTGCCAGCAGCTTTGGGGGGGTCTACGAGCAGTACTTC.

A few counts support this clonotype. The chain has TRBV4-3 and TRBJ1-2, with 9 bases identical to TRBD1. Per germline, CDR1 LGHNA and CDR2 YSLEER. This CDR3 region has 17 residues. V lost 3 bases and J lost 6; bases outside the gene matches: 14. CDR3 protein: CASSHLPAGQGFDGYTF. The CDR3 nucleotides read TGCGCCAGCAGCCACCTCCCCGCGGGACAGGGATTCGATGGCTACACCTTC.

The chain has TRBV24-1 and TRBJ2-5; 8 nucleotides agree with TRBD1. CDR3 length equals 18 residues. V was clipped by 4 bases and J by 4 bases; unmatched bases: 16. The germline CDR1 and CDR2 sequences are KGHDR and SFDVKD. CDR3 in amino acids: CATSDARTRTGMRETQYF. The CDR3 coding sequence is TGTGCCACCAGTGACGCACGTACTCGGACAGGGATGCGAGAGACCCAGTACTTC.

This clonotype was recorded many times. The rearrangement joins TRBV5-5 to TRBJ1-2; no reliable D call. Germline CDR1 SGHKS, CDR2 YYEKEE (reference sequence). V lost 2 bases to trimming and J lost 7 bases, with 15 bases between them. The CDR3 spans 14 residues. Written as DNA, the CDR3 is TGTGCCAGCAGCTTCTCACTGGAGGTTGGTGGCTACACCTTC. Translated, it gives CASSFSLEVGGYTF. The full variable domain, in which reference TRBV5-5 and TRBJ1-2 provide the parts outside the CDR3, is DAGVTQSPTHLIKTRGQQVTLRCSPISGHKSVSWYQQVLGQGPQFIFQYYEKEERGRGNFPDRFSARQFPNYSSELNVNALLLGDSALYLCASSFSLEVGGYTFGSGTRLTVV.

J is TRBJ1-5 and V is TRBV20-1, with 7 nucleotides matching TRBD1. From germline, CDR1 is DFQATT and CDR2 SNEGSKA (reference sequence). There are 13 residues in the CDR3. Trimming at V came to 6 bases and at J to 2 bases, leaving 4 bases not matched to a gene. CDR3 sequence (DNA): TGCAGTGCAGCAGGGACAGGCAATCAGCCCCAGCATTTT. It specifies CSAAGTGNQPQHF.

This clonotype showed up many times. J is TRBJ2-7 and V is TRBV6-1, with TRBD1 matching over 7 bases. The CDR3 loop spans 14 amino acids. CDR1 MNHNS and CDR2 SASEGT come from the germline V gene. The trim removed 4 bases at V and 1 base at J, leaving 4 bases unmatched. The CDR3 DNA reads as TGTGCCAGCAGTGTCCGACAGGGATCCTACGAGCAGTACTTC. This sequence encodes CASSVRQGSYEQYF.

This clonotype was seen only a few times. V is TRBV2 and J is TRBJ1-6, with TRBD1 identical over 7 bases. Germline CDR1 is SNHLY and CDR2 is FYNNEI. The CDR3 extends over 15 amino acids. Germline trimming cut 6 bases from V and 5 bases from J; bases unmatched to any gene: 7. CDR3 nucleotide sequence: TGTGCCAGCAGGATCGGGACAGTCCATAATTCACCCCTCCACTTT. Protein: CASRIGTVHNSPLHF.

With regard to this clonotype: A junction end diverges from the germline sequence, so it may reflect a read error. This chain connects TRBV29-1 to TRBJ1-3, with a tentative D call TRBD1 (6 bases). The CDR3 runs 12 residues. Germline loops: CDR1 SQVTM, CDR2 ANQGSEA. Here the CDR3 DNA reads TGCAGCGTCCAGGGGTCGGGAAGCACCATATATTTT. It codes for CSVQGSGSTIYF.

The chain's CDR3 is CSASTWGGPNTGETQYF. The CDR3 DNA follows: TGCAGTGCTTCAACTTGGGGGGGGCCGAACACCGGGGAGACCCAGTACTTC. This rearrangement joins TRBV20-1 to TRBJ2-5; a possible D gene is TRBD2 (7 bases). The V and J ends lost 5 bases and 5 bases respectively, with 27 bases between them. Germline V lookup: CDR1 DFQATT, CDR2 SNEGSKA (reference sequence). This CDR3 spans 17 amino acids.

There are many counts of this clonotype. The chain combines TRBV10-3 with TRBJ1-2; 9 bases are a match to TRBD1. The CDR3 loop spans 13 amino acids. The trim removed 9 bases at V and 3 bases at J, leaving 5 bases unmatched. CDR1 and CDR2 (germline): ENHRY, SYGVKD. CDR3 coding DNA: TGTGCCATAAGACAGGGGGAGGACTATGGCTACACCTTC. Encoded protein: CAIRQGEDYGYTF.

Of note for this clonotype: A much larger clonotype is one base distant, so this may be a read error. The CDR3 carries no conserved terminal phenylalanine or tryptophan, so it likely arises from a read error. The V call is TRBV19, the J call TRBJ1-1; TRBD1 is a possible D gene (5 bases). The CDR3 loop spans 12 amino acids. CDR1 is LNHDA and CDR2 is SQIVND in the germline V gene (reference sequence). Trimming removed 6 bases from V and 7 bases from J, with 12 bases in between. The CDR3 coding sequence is TGTGCCAGTAGCCAGGACACCCGTGAAGCTTTCTCT. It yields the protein CASSQDTREAFS.

The CDR3, as DNA: TGTGCCAGCTCCTTGGACAGCTTTAATGAAAAACTGTTTTTT. It codes for CASSLDSFNEKLFF. The chain combines TRBV18 with TRBJ1-4, with TRBD1 as a possible D gene (6 bases). The CDR3 extends over 14 amino acids. V was clipped by 6 bases and J by 4 bases, with 12 bases between them. Per the germline V gene, CDR1 is KGHSH and CDR2 is LQKENI.